A single sample gave rise to the 30 T cell receptor beta chains below, sequenced in a study of blood T cell repertoires in COVID-19. Only in-frame clones appear in the TCRdb table, and some are missing; sequencing was by immunoSEQ multiplex PCR. The profile shows approximately 300,000 clones, roughly 90% of them singletons. Sample: PBMCs or T cells enriched from blood (not recorded which). The receptors shown here come from a woman in her 30s who had been exposed to COVID-19.

The rearrangement uses TRBV14 and TRBJ1-1; 10 bases agree with TRBD1. The CDR3 runs 14 residues. Unmatched junction bases numbered 3, after V lost 4 bases and J lost 4 bases. Germline CDR1 and CDR2: SGHDN and FVKESK. The CDR3: CASSLWTGGTEAFF. The CDR3, as DNA: TGTGCCAGCAGCCTATGGACAGGGGGCACTGAAGCTTTCTTT.

The chain joins TRBV6-1 to TRBJ2-7; D gene uncertain. Germline CDR1 and CDR2: MNHNS and SASEGT. Trimming took off 10 bases at V and 2 bases at J, with 12 bases between the two ends. This CDR3 is built from 12 residues. The CDR3 DNA follows: TGTGCCACCACTACGGGTCCCTACGAGCAGTACTTC. It is translated as CATTTGPYEQYF.

V is TRBV7-9 and J is TRBJ1-1; a possible D gene is TRBD1 (6 bases). Trimming shortened V by 4 bases and J by 1 base, and 13 bases separated the two germline ends. The CDR3 length is 15 residues. Germline loops: CDR1 SEHNR, CDR2 FQNEAQ (reference sequence). CDR3 in amino acids: CASSSGRTANTEAFF. The CDR3 DNA sequence: TGTGCCAGCAGCTCGGGAAGGACAGCGAACACTGAAGCTTTCTTT. The whole variable domain, filled in from reference TRBV7-9 and TRBJ1-1, reads DTGVSQNPRHKITKRGQNVTFRCDPISEHNRLYWYRQTLGQGPEFLTYFQNEAQLEKSRLLSDRFSAERPKGSFSTLEIQRTEQGDSAMYLCASSSGRTANTEAFFGQGTRLTVV.

Here the CDR3 DNA reads TGTGCCAGCAGTGAAGCGGACAGGGGCGCGAACTATGGCTACACCTTC. Amino acids: CASSEADRGANYGYTF. V usage is TRBV6-1 and J usage is TRBJ1-2; TRBD1 agrees at 9 bases. Losses at the gene ends were 0 bases for V and 2 bases for J; bases not matched to a gene: 4. The germline V gene encodes CDR1 MNHNS and CDR2 SASEGT. The CDR3 totals 16 residues.

This clone was counted once. V usage is TRBV9 and J usage is TRBJ1-3; D ambiguous. The CDR3 is 14 residues long. The germline CDR1 and CDR2 sequences are SGDLS and YYNGEE. Trimming took 0 bases from V and 4 from J, leaving 8 bases between them. The CDR3 loop is CASSVGQSGNTIYF. In nucleotides, the CDR3 is TGTGCCAGCAGCGTAGGGCAGTCGGGAAACACCATATATTTT.

V is TRBV5-4 and J is TRBJ1-2; 7 positions agree with TRBD1. V dropped 4 bases and J dropped 5; count of bases not matched to a gene: 14. Germline-derived CDR1 and CDR2 are SGHNT and YYREEE (reference sequence). The CDR3 is made up of 16 amino acids. CDR3 nucleotides: TGTGCCAGCAGCCCGGTCCCGGACAGGCTGCCTTATGGCTACACCTTC. Protein: CASSPVPDRLPYGYTF.

This clone occurred once. This specimen includes other DNA sequences encoding the same CDR3. This chain uses TRBV20-1 with TRBJ1-2; D unresolved. From germline, CDR1 is DFQATT and CDR2 SNEGSKA (reference sequence). The CDR3 loop spans 11 amino acids. Trimming shortened V by 3 bases and J by 6 bases, and 8 bases separated the two germline ends. The CDR3: CSARVDNGYTF. The CDR3 nucleotides are TGCAGTGCTAGGGTTGACAATGGCTACACCTTC.

The rearrangement links TRBV7-6 to TRBJ1-5; no clear D gene. CDR1 is SGHVS, CDR2 FNYEAQ, per germline. The CDR3 length is 13 residues. V was clipped by 6 bases and J by 2 bases, with 8 bases between them. CDR3 region: CASSRGGNQPQHF. The CDR3 DNA sequence: TGTGCCAGCAGTCGAGGCGGCAATCAGCCCCAGCATTTT.

The rearrangement links TRBV5-6 to TRBJ1-4; D is uncertain. This CDR3 spans 15 amino acids. CDR1 is SGHDT and CDR2 is YYEEEE in the germline V gene. V lost 4 bases to trimming and J lost 4 bases, with 14 bases between them. As DNA, the CDR3 is TGTGCCAGCAGCCCCACCGGGAGTGATAATGAAAAACTGTTTTTT. It translates to CASSPTGSDNEKLFF.

The chain carries TRBV6-1 and TRBJ1-1, with TRBD1 matching 9 bases. The germline V gene encodes CDR1 MNHNS and CDR2 SASEGT. The CDR3 extends over 15 amino acids. V trimming: 3 bases; J trimming: 10 bases; junction bases outside the gene matches: 12. This chain's CDR3 is CASSEGDRESAGAFF. CDR3 coding DNA: TGTGCCAGCAGTGAGGGGGACAGGGAGTCCGCTGGAGCTTTCTTT.

On this clone: Other DNA sequences in the same sample also yield this CDR3. The rearrangement uses TRBV19 and TRBJ1-1, with D unresolved. CDR1 LNHDA and CDR2 SQIVND come from the germline V gene (reference sequence). The CDR3 spans 13 residues. Trimming pared 2 bases from V and 0 bases from J, leaving 4 bases between. The CDR3 loop reads CASSIRVNTEAFF. In nucleotides, the CDR3 is TGTGCCAGTAGTATACGGGTGAACACTGAAGCTTTCTTT.

V gene TRBV30 combines with J gene TRBJ2-1, with TRBD2 identical over 11 bases. Germline V gene lookup returns CDR1 GTSNPN and CDR2 SVGIG (reference sequence). The CDR3 covers 16 residues. The ends lost 1 base at V and 4 bases at J; junction bases unmatched: 6. CDR3 nucleotides: TGTGCCTGGAGTGGGGGGGGACTAGCGGCGTACAATGAGCAGTTCTTC. It specifies CAWSGGGLAAYNEQFF.

This chain connects TRBV5-1 to TRBJ2-7, with D hard to call. CDR1 is SGHRS, CDR2 YFSETQ, per germline. This CDR3 is 13 amino acids long. V lost 5 bases and J 0 bases, leaving 9 bases between the germline ends. Written as DNA, the CDR3 is TGCGCCAGCAGAGAGAAGATCTCCTACGAGCAGTACTTC. Translating it yields CASREKISYEQYF.

The chain combines TRBV27 with TRBJ1-3, with D possibly being TRBD1 (5 bases). The CDR3 is 15 amino acids. Trimming left V 1 base short and J 4 bases short, with 11 bases between. Germline V gene sequence: CDR1 MNHEY, CDR2 SMNVEV (reference sequence). This CDR3 is CASSLYRGEGNTIYF. The CDR3 DNA reads TGTGCCAGCAGTTTATACCGGGGGGAAGGAAACACCATATATTTT.

This chain links TRBV7-7 with TRBJ2-2; D not certain. CDR1 SSHAT and CDR2 FNYEAQ come from the germline V gene (reference sequence). Trimming stripped 6 bases from V and 6 bases from J, with 20 bases between. The CDR3 length is 16 residues. This CDR3 is CASSNSPAGTAGELFF. In DNA, the CDR3 is TGTGCCAGCAGTAATAGTCCGGCAGGTACAGCCGGGGAGCTGTTTTTT.

The genes are TRBV6-5 and TRBJ1-1; D is unresolved. In germline, CDR1 is MNHEY, CDR2 SVGAGI. V lost 6 bases and J 4 bases, leaving 6 bases between the germline ends. The CDR3 is 11 amino acids. This CDR3 is CASRRGTEAFF. Written as DNA, the CDR3 is TGTGCCAGCAGGAGAGGCACTGAAGCTTTCTTT.

A few counts support this clone. The CDR3 sequence: CASSHWDRVNTEAFF. The CDR3 bases are TGTGCCAGCAGCCATTGGGACAGGGTGAACACTGAAGCTTTCTTT. The chain employs TRBV3-1 (or the pseudogene TRBV3-2) and TRBJ1-1; 9 positions agree with TRBD1. Unmatched junction bases numbered 2, after V lost 3 bases and J lost 0 bases. Germline CDR1 reads LGHDT; CDR2 reads YNNKEL (reference sequence). The CDR3 is 15 amino acids.

A word on this clone: Within the sample, other DNA sequences also encode this same CDR3. V gene TRBV9 combines with J gene TRBJ2-3; D gene uncertain. V gave up 7 bases and J gave up 0 bases, with 6 bases separating them. Germline V gene data show CDR1 as SGDLS and CDR2 as YYNGEE. The CDR3 has 12 residues. This CDR3 is CASSVSTDTQYF. For the CDR3, the DNA is TGTGCCAGCTCAGTAAGCACAGATACGCAGTATTTT.

The sample holds one count of this clone. The chain is built from TRBV6-4 and TRBJ2-3; D not resolved. This CDR3 is built from 14 residues. Germline CDR1 MRHNA, CDR2 SNTAGT. V was clipped by 3 bases and J by 4 bases, with 11 bases between them. CDR3 sequence: CASSEGPASDTQYF. CDR3 bases: TGTGCCAGCAGTGAGGGCCCAGCCTCAGATACGCAGTATTTT.

This clone was seen only once. The CDR3 sequence is CASSAGDRSRGYTF. DNA of the CDR3: TGTGCCAGCAGCGCAGGGGACAGGTCTCGGGGCTACACCTTC. V usage is TRBV9 and J usage is TRBJ1-2; 8 bases agree with TRBD1. V lost 3 bases and J lost 8; bases outside the gene matches: 9. The CDR3 spans 14 residues. Germline V gene sequence: CDR1 SGDLS, CDR2 YYNGEE.

The chain couples TRBV10-2 to TRBJ2-7; D is undetermined. Looked up from germline, CDR1 is WSHSY and CDR2 is SAAADI. The CDR3 has 12 residues. Trimming left V 8 bases short and J 7 bases short, with 15 bases between. CDR3 in amino acids: CASSDRVGEQYF. The CDR3 coding sequence is TGCGCCAGCTCTGACCGGGTAGGAGAGCAGTACTTC.

J is TRBJ1-1 and V is TRBV20-1; D is undetermined. The CDR3 has 11 residues. From germline, CDR1 is DFQATT and CDR2 SNEGSKA (reference sequence). V lost 8 bases to trimming and J lost 6 bases, with 13 bases between them. In DNA, the CDR3 is TGCAGTACTACCCGAGCGGCTGAAGCTTTCTTT. Translated: CSTTRAAEAFF.

This rearrangement joins TRBV20-1 to TRBJ2-1; D is possibly TRBD1 (6 bases). With 2 bases removed from V and 8 bases from J, the gap between germline ends came to 7 bases. From germline, CDR1 is DFQATT and CDR2 SNEGSKA (reference sequence). The CDR3 has 11 residues. CDR3 amino acids: CSARTGYEQFF. The CDR3 coding sequence is TGCAGTGCTAGAACAGGGTATGAGCAGTTCTTC.

This chain links TRBV5-1 with TRBJ2-3; 9 bases are shared with TRBD1. Per germline, CDR1 SGHRS and CDR2 YFSETQ. The CDR3 runs to 15 residues. J gave up 3 bases and V 4 bases, and 6 bases lay outside the gene matches. In DNA form, the CDR3 reads TGCGCCAGCAGCAGCGGGACAGGGTCGACAGATACGCAGTATTTT. Residues: CASSSGTGSTDTQYF.

The rearrangement joins TRBV29-1 to TRBJ2-5; TRBD1 is a possible D gene (6 bases). The CDR3 extends over 14 amino acids. Trimming took 6 bases from V and 2 from J, leaving 16 bases between them. The germline V gene has CDR1 SQVTM and CDR2 ANQGSEA. CDR3 DNA: TGCAGCGTGAACTTCAGGGGCCTACAAGAGACCCAGTACTTC. This encodes CSVNFRGLQETQYF.

V is TRBV6-2 or TRBV6-3 and J is TRBJ1-1, with D unclear. V lost 5 bases and J 3 bases, leaving 10 bases between the germline ends. Germline assignment: CDR1 MNHEY and CDR2 SVGEGT. This CDR3 is 13 amino acids long. The CDR3 DNA follows: TGTGCCAGCAGTCCCGGACTGTACACTGAAGCTTTCTTT. Translating it yields CASSPGLYTEAFF.

This rearrangement joins TRBV7-2 to TRBJ2-3; tentative D call: TRBD1 (6 bases). V lost 6 bases to trimming and J lost 0 bases, with 19 bases between them. Per the germline V gene, CDR1 is SGHTA and CDR2 is FQGNSA. CDR3 length: 17 amino acids. CDR3 region: CASSRRTEVFSTDTQYF. DNA of the CDR3: TGTGCCAGCAGTCGAAGGACAGAGGTTTTTAGCACAGATACGCAGTATTTT.

This chain uses TRBV5-4 with TRBJ2-1, with 9 nucleotides matching TRBD2. Germline V gene sequence: CDR1 SGHNT, CDR2 YYREEE (reference sequence). CDR3 length: 17 amino acids. Unmatched junction bases numbered 15, after V lost 4 bases and J lost 7 bases. The CDR3 nucleotides read TGTGCCAGCAGCGACGTTTTTGCGGGGGGGGCCGTGAATGAGCAGTTCTTC. It yields the protein CASSDVFAGGAVNEQFF.

This sequence joins TRBV11-3 and TRBJ2-5; 9 bases match TRBD2. The CDR3 spans 15 residues. Germline trimming cut 1 base from V and 3 bases from J; bases unmatched to any gene: 3. Germline CDR1 is SGHNT and CDR2 is YENEEA. The CDR3 sequence is CASSLGASGKETQYF. The CDR3, as DNA: TGTGCCAGCAGCTTAGGGGCTAGCGGGAAAGAGACCCAGTACTTC.

The genes are TRBV5-4 and TRBJ2-7, with a weak D call TRBD1 (5 bases). CDR1 and CDR2 from the germline V gene are SGHNT and YYREEE (reference sequence). Trimming took off 0 bases at V and 5 bases at J, with 21 bases between the two ends. This CDR3 region has 17 residues. CDR3 in amino acids: CASSLDPPGQGKDEQYF. CDR3 coding DNA: TGTGCCAGCAGCTTGGATCCCCCTGGGCAGGGTAAGGACGAGCAGTACTTC. The complete variable domain, with remaining parts taken from reference TRBV5-4 and TRBJ2-7, reads ETGVTQSPTHLIKTRGQQVTLRCSSQSGHNTVSWYQQALGQGPQFIFQYYREEENGRGNFPPRFSGLQFPNYSSELNVNALELDDSALYLCASSLDPPGQGKDEQYFGPGTRLTVT.